Shown below are 30 T cell receptor beta chains from a single sample sequenced in a study of cytomegalovirus exposure and HLA in healthy donors. TCRdb keeps only in-frame clones here, not all; method: immunoSEQ multiplex PCR. The sample lists over 200,000 clones; roughly 83% were seen once. What was sequenced was PBMCs. These receptors came from a woman aged 18 to 35 in good health and CMV-seronegative.

This sequence joins TRBV30 and TRBJ2-2; no clear D. CDR3 length equals 12 residues. From germline, CDR1 is GTSNPN and CDR2 SVGIG (reference sequence). The V gene lost 5 bases and the J gene lost 5 bases, with 9 bases spanning the gap. The CDR3 sequence is CAWEMGTGELFF. CDR3 coding DNA: TGTGCCTGGGAAATGGGTACCGGGGAGCTGTTTTTT. Filled out from reference TRBV30 and TRBJ2-2, the complete variable domain reads SQTIHQWPATLVQPVGSPLSLECTVEGTSNPNLYWYRQAAGRGLQLLFYSVGIGQISSEVPQNLSASRPQDRQFILSSKKLLLSDSGFYLCAWEMGTGELFFGEGSRLTVL.

The table lists this clone with a few counts. The CDR3 sequence is CSVGQKGTEAFF. The CDR3 DNA sequence: TGCAGCGTAGGACAGAAGGGCACTGAAGCTTTCTTT. The rearrangement links TRBV29-1 to TRBJ1-1, with D perhaps TRBD1 (6 bases). In germline, CDR1 is SQVTM, CDR2 ANQGSEA. The CDR3 contains 12 residues. V was shortened by 6 bases and J by 4 bases, with 12 bases between the two germline ends.

The chain carries TRBV2 and TRBJ1-6; 7 bases match TRBD1. This CDR3 region has 14 residues. The trim removed 7 bases at V and 5 bases at J, leaving 5 bases unmatched. The germline V gene has CDR1 SNHLY and CDR2 FYNNEI. CDR3 sequence: CASITGDHNSPLHF. For the CDR3, the DNA is TGTGCCAGCATTACAGGGGACCATAATTCACCCCTCCACTTT. Looking up the rest from reference TRBV2 and TRBJ1-6 gives the full variable domain: EPEVTQTPSHQVTQMGQEVILRCVPISNHLYFYWYRQILGQKVEFLVSFYNNEISEKSEIFDDQFSVERPDGSNFTLKIRSTKLEDSAMYFCASITGDHNSPLHFGNGTRLTVT.

The chain employs TRBV13 and TRBJ2-1, with 8 bases matching TRBD2. This CDR3 contains 18 residues. Trimming took 1 base from V and 6 from J; bases not matched to a gene: 14. CDR1 PRHDT and CDR2 FYEKMQ come from the germline V gene (reference sequence). The CDR3 nucleotides are TGTGCCAGCAGCTTAGCAGGTAGCGGGCACGGGGGGGGCAATGAGCAGTTCTTC. It yields the protein CASSLAGSGHGGGNEQFF.

This clone was counted a few times. J is TRBJ1-2 and V is TRBV28; maybe TRBD1 (6 bases). The CDR3 sequence is 12 residues long. V lost 6 bases and J 6 bases, leaving 11 bases between the germline ends. CDR1 is MDHEN, CDR2 SYDVKM, per germline. In nucleotides, the CDR3 is TGTGCCAGCAGACTCAGGGGAGATGGCTACACCTTC. Protein sequence: CASRLRGDGYTF.

This chain uses TRBV5-6 with TRBJ1-1; D is uncertain. Trimming left V 4 bases short and J 10 bases short, with 26 bases between. This CDR3 region has 16 residues. Looked up from germline, CDR1 is SGHDT and CDR2 is YYEEEE. CDR3 loop: CASSQRYRTPPWRAFF. The CDR3 DNA sequence: TGTGCCAGCAGCCAGAGATACCGGACGCCCCCGTGGCGAGCTTTCTTT.

This chain joins TRBV19 and TRBJ1-1; D unresolved. Germline V gene sequence: CDR1 LNHDA, CDR2 SQIVND (reference sequence). Between the trimmed V and J ends, which lost 2 bases and 0 bases, there was a span of 10 bases. CDR3 length: 15 residues. DNA for the CDR3: TGTGCCAGTAGTATACGTGAGGGTTTGAACACTGAAGCTTTCTTT. Residues: CASSIREGLNTEAFF.

This chain joins TRBV12-5 and TRBJ1-5, with D possibly TRBD1 on 6 matching bases. The V end lost 0 bases, the J end lost 6 bases, and 18 bases lay between the germline ends. This CDR3 is built from 17 residues. The germline V gene has CDR1 LGHNT and CDR2 FRNRAP. The CDR3 reads CASGLVLWAGVSQPQHF. As DNA, the CDR3 is TGTGCTAGTGGTTTGGTACTCTGGGCAGGGGTATCTCAGCCCCAGCATTTT.

This rearrangement joins TRBV7-9 to TRBJ1-1; tentatively, D is TRBD1 (5 bases). Trimming pared 3 bases from V and 5 bases from J, leaving 16 bases between. CDR1 is SEHNR, CDR2 FQNEAQ, per germline (reference sequence). CDR3 length: 15 residues. CDR3 sequence: CASSFFKGVGTEAFF. In DNA form, the CDR3 reads TGTGCCAGCAGCTTTTTTAAAGGGGTTGGAACTGAAGCTTTCTTT.

This clone has only one observation. This chain joins TRBV29-1 and TRBJ1-1; weak D call: TRBD1 (5 bases). Trimming removed 4 bases from V and 4 bases from J, with 13 bases in between. The V gene's germline CDR1 is SQVTM and CDR2 ANQGSEA. This CDR3 is built from 13 residues. The CDR3 sequence is CSVGGRQGTEAFF. The CDR3, as DNA: TGCAGCGTTGGGGGACGGCAAGGCACTGAAGCTTTCTTT. Combining the CDR3 with reference TRBV29-1 and TRBJ1-1 gives the whole variable domain SAVISQKPSRDICQRGTSLTIQCQVDSQVTMMFWYRQQPGQSLTLIATANQGSEATYESGFVIDKFPISRPNLTFSTLTVSNMSPEDSSIYLCSVGGRQGTEAFFGQGTRLTVV.

This clone has just one count. The gene calls are TRBV4-2 and TRBJ1-3, with D hard to call. This CDR3 has 16 amino acids. Germline V gene lookup returns CDR1 LGHNA and CDR2 YNFKEQ. Trimming cost V 5 bases and J 3 bases, with 17 bases left between them. The CDR3 is CASSSRGRQIGNTIYF. CDR3 DNA: TGTGCCAGCAGCTCTCGAGGACGGCAAATTGGAAACACCATATATTTT.

The rearrangement uses TRBV10-3 and TRBJ1-1; D gene ambiguous. Deletions cut 0 bases from V and 5 bases from J, with 7 bases between. There are 13 residues in the CDR3. In germline, CDR1 is ENHRY, CDR2 SYGVKD. DNA of the CDR3: TGTGCCATCAGTGAGTCAGGGAATACTGAAGCTTTCTTT. This encodes CAISESGNTEAFF.

The rearrangement joins TRBV15 to TRBJ1-4; the match to TRBD1 covers 9 bases. The V segment lost 3 bases and the J segment 5 bases; nucleotides outside the gene matches: 7. The CDR3 sequence is 16 residues long. CDR1 is LNHNV, CDR2 YYDKDF, per germline (reference sequence). For the CDR3, the DNA is TGTGCCACCAGCAGGGATACACAGGGGGCGAATGAAAAACTGTTTTTT. This sequence encodes CATSRDTQGANEKLFF.

In its sample, this clone was seen once. The chain links TRBV30 to TRBJ1-3; D unresolved. This CDR3 has 16 residues. Trimming left V 0 bases short and J 0 bases short, with 12 bases between. The germline V gene has CDR1 GTSNPN and CDR2 SVGIG (reference sequence). The CDR3: CAWSVNPEISGNTIYF. The CDR3 coding sequence is TGTGCCTGGAGTGTAAATCCCGAGATCTCTGGAAACACCATATATTTT.

The rearrangement links TRBV29-1 to TRBJ1-2, with 8 bases that match TRBD1. The CDR3 length is 15 residues. V lost 3 bases to trimming and J lost 6 bases; unmatched junction nucleotides: 12. Germline V gives CDR1 SQVTM, CDR2 ANQGSEA. The CDR3 here is CSVDISGGAGDGYTF. CDR3 in DNA: TGCAGCGTTGATATATCAGGGGGCGCGGGAGATGGCTACACCTTC.

The V call is TRBV29-1, the J call TRBJ1-1, with D possibly TRBD1 on 5 matching bases. With 4 bases removed from V and 10 bases from J, the gap between germline ends came to 10 bases. The CDR3 totals 10 residues. From germline, CDR1 is SQVTM and CDR2 ANQGSEA. The CDR3, as DNA: TGCAGCGTTGCAGCGGGGCGAGCTTTCTTT. Translated: CSVAAGRAFF.

The chain has TRBV7-3 and TRBJ2-3; a weak D match, TRBD2 (5 bases). This CDR3 region has 15 residues. Trimming cost V 1 base and J 6 bases, with 14 bases left between them. Germline V gives CDR1 SGHTA, CDR2 FQGTGA. CDR3: CASSLIASLSDTQYF. The CDR3 DNA sequence: TGTGCCAGCAGCTTAATTGCTAGCCTGTCGGATACGCAGTATTTT. The whole variable domain, filled in from reference TRBV7-3 and TRBJ2-3, reads GAGVSQTPSNKVTEKGKYVELRCDPISGHTALYWYRQSLGQGPEFLIYFQGTGAADDSGLPNDRFFAVRPEGSVSTLKIQRTERGDSAVYLCASSLIASLSDTQYFGPGTRLTVL.

DNA for the CDR3: TGTGCCAGCGGCCAGGGTCATGACCAGCCCCAGCATTTT. It specifies CASGQGHDQPQHF. This chain joins TRBV28 and TRBJ1-5; a possible D gene is TRBD1 (5 bases). V lost 8 bases and J 7 bases, leaving 15 bases between the germline ends. CDR3 length equals 13 residues. Germline assignment: CDR1 MDHEN and CDR2 SYDVKM.

By sample share, this clone is medium-sized. The chain uses TRBV27 and TRBJ1-6; perhaps TRBD1 as D (6 bases). V was cut by 4 bases and J by 8 bases, with 12 bases left in between. CDR1 is MNHEY and CDR2 is SMNVEV in the germline V gene (reference sequence). This CDR3 contains 14 residues. The CDR3 is CASSSTGNHSPLHF. The CDR3 region has the DNA TGTGCCAGCAGTTCCACAGGGAATCATTCACCCCTCCACTTT.

This chain connects TRBV19 to TRBJ2-7; TRBD1 might be the D (5 bases). The V and J ends lost 3 bases and 3 bases respectively, with 15 bases between them. The CDR3 totals 15 residues. Per the germline V gene, CDR1 is LNHDA and CDR2 is SQIVND (reference sequence). The CDR3, as DNA: TGTGCCAGTAGTATTGGGAAAAAGGGGATCTACGAGCAGTACTTC. Amino acid sequence: CASSIGKKGIYEQYF.

The rearrangement uses TRBV6-6 and TRBJ1-2, with TRBD1 as a possible D gene (5 bases). This CDR3 has 16 residues. Trimming took 5 bases from V and 5 from J, leaving 21 bases between them. Germline CDR1 MNHNY, CDR2 SVGAGI (reference sequence). In DNA form, the CDR3 reads TGTGCCAGCAGTCCCCAGGTGGGGCAGGACCTGTATGGCTACACCTTC. It codes for CASSPQVGQDLYGYTF.

The V and J genes are TRBV30 and TRBJ1-1; tentative D call: TRBD1 (6 bases). The CDR3 consists of 13 residues. Germline CDR1 is GTSNPN and CDR2 is SVGIG (reference sequence). V shed 4 bases and J shed 6 bases, with 15 bases lying between them. The CDR3 loop reads CAWKQGLTAEAFF. The CDR3 DNA sequence: TGTGCCTGGAAGCAGGGGCTCACGGCTGAAGCTTTCTTT.

The chain couples TRBV5-8 to TRBJ2-7, with 7 bases fitting TRBD2. Trimming at V came to 3 bases and at J to 6 bases, leaving 9 bases not matched to a gene. The germline gives CDR1 SGHTS, CDR2 YDEGEE. This CDR3 has 14 amino acids. This CDR3 is CASSSLGGTGEQYF. The CDR3 DNA is TGTGCCAGCAGCTCGCTCGGGGGGACGGGCGAGCAGTACTTC. Full variable domain (rest looked up from reference TRBV5-8 and TRBJ2-7): EAGVTQSPTHLIKTRGQQATLRCSPISGHTSVYWYQQALGLGLQFLLWYDEGEERNRGNFPPRFSGRQFPNYSSELNVNALELEDSALYLCASSSLGGTGEQYFGPGTRLTVT.

V usage is TRBV15 and J usage is TRBJ1-5; 8 positions agree with TRBD1. J lost 6 bases, V lost 3 bases, and 4 bases had no gene match. This CDR3 is built from 14 residues. Germline V gene data show CDR1 as LNHNV and CDR2 as YYDKDF (reference sequence). DNA of the CDR3: TGTGCCACCAGCAGGGACAGGGTTAGTCAGCCCCAGCATTTT. Protein product: CATSRDRVSQPQHF.

This clone was seen just once. The genes are TRBV6-6 and TRBJ1-2; TRBD1 agrees at 8 bases. Trimming cost V 4 bases and J 1 base; bases outside gene matches: 5. CDR1 MNHNY and CDR2 SVGAGI come from the germline V gene (reference sequence). This CDR3 spans 15 amino acids. CDR3 amino acids: CASSWIQGVNYGYTF. CDR3 DNA: TGTGCCAGCAGTTGGATACAGGGGGTTAACTATGGCTACACCTTC.

The chain employs TRBV2 and TRBJ2-3; D not certain. The germline gives CDR1 SNHLY, CDR2 FYNNEI. Deletions cut 0 bases from V and 6 bases from J, with 7 bases between. The CDR3 runs 13 residues. CDR3 sequence reads: CASSEALRDTQYF. CDR3 DNA: TGTGCCAGCAGTGAAGCGCTTCGCGATACGCAGTATTTT.

This clone was seen a few times. This chain joins TRBV2 and TRBJ1-5; a possible D gene is TRBD1 (6 bases). The CDR3 consists of 13 residues. Germline loops: CDR1 SNHLY, CDR2 FYNNEI. V was pared by 8 bases and J by 4 bases, with 12 bases between. The CDR3 DNA is TGTGCCAGCGGCCGGGACATAAATCAGCCCCAGCATTTT. This gives the protein CASGRDINQPQHF. Looking up the rest from reference TRBV2 and TRBJ1-5 gives the full variable domain: EPEVTQTPSHQVTQMGQEVILRCVPISNHLYFYWYRQILGQKVEFLVSFYNNEISEKSEIFDDQFSVERPDGSNFTLKIRSTKLEDSAMYFCASGRDINQPQHFGDGTRLSIL.

The gene calls are TRBV2 and TRBJ1-6, with D uncertain. Trimming removed 7 bases at V and 7 bases at J, with 14 bases between. The germline CDR1 and CDR2 sequences are SNHLY and FYNNEI. CDR3 length: 14 residues. The CDR3 here is CASIYGQTNSPLHF. CDR3 in DNA: TGTGCCAGCATCTACGGCCAGACGAATTCACCCCTCCACTTT. Full variable domain (remainder filled in from reference TRBV2 and TRBJ1-6): EPEVTQTPSHQVTQMGQEVILRCVPISNHLYFYWYRQILGQKVEFLVSFYNNEISEKSEIFDDQFSVERPDGSNFTLKIRSTKLEDSAMYFCASIYGQTNSPLHFGNGTRLTVT.

CDR3 DNA sequence: TGTGCCTGGGGAGGACAGGTATGGATGAATGGCTACACCTTC. Translated, it gives CAWGGQVWMNGYTF. This sequence joins TRBV30 and TRBJ1-2; 7 bases line up with TRBD1. CDR1 and CDR2 (germline): GTSNPN, SVGIG (reference sequence). The CDR3 sequence is 14 residues long. V was clipped by 5 bases and J by 6 bases; unmatched bases: 12. The entire variable domain, with the rest obtained from reference TRBV30 and TRBJ1-2, is as follows: SQTIHQWPATLVQPVGSPLSLECTVEGTSNPNLYWYRQAAGRGLQLLFYSVGIGQISSEVPQNLSASRPQDRQFILSSKKLLLSDSGFYLCAWGGQVWMNGYTFGSGTRLTVV.

The chain has TRBV11-2 and TRBJ2-1, with TRBD2 matching over 13 bases. The ends lost 5 bases at V and 5 bases at J; junction bases unmatched: 3. The V gene's germline CDR1 is SGHAT and CDR2 FQNNGV. The CDR3 consists of 15 residues. The CDR3 here is CASSDGLAGDNEQFF. The CDR3 nucleotides read TGTGCCAGCAGCGACGGACTAGCGGGAGACAATGAGCAGTTCTTC.